This paragraph covers one T cell receptor beta chain sequence. This sample was taken from a study of T cell changes during pregnancy in multiple sclerosis. The CDR3 loop spans 16 amino acids. Trimming at V came to 3 bases and at J to 8 bases, leaving 13 bases not matched to a gene. In germline, CDR1 is KGHSH, CDR2 LQKENI. Sequenced by immunoSEQ multiplex PCR; TCRdb stores in-frame clones only, minus some. The data contain tens of thousands of clones, roughly 90% of them singletons. The chain has TRBV18 and TRBJ2-1, with 7 nucleotides matching TRBD1. The sequencing used CD4+ T cells from peripheral blood mononuclear cells, collected after pregnancy. This sequence was found in a female donor in good health, enrolled as a control in a pregnancy study. CDR3 coding DNA: TGTGCCAGCTCACCCGCTCCCGACAGGGTGACGGATGAGCAGTTCTTC. Translating it yields CASSPAPDRVTDEQFF.